The rows below give T cell receptor beta chains drawn from one sample of a study of blood T cell repertoires in COVID-19. Generated by immunoSEQ multiplex PCR, the TCRdb table keeps only in-frame clones and is missing some. The table lists around 30,000 clones, roughly 91% of them singletons. Sequencing used peripheral blood. Receptors originate from a man aged 60 to 69 with active COVID-19. Each CDR3 is given with its conserved first and last residue. Each record gives: CDR3 protein, CDR3 DNA, V gene, J gene, D gene, clone size. A D gene is named only where the DNA matches it firmly. Rows may omit the clone size; those that give it use once, few, many or a size class.

CASSSIGRYTQYF	TGTGCCAGCAGTAGTATTGGGCGTTATACGCAGTATTTT	TRBV25-1	TRBJ2-3	.	.
CASSPGVGQYF	TGTGCCAGCAGCCCAGGGGTTGGGCAGTACTTC	TRBV7-9	TRBJ2-7	.	once
CASSPGLAGATGELFF	TGTGCCAGCAGCCCCGGACTAGCGGGAGCCACCGGGGAGCTGTTTTTT	TRBV7-2	TRBJ2-2	TRBD2	.
CASSLLGGRETQYF	TGCGCCAGCAGCCTTCTTGGTGGGAGGGAGACCCAGTACTTC	TRBV5-1	TRBJ2-5	.	.
CASSDLSTGGTGELFF	TGTGCCAGCAGTGATTTGAGTACGGGGGGCACCGGGGAGCTGTTTTTT	TRBV25-1	TRBJ2-2	TRBD2	.
CASGSGGLGTQYF	TGTGCCAGCGGGTCGGGGGGGCTTGGGACCCAGTACTTC	TRBV2	TRBJ2-5	TRBD2	.
CASSHVAVGTQYF	TGTGCCAGCAGCCACGTAGCGGTGGGTACGCAGTATTTT	TRBV3-1/TRBV3-2	TRBJ2-3	.	.
CASSQDSLAQSYEQYF	TGCGCCAGCAGCCAAGATAGCCTAGCCCAATCCTACGAGCAGTACTTC	TRBV4-3	TRBJ2-7	.	.
CASRRGGRVNEQFF	TGTGCCAGCCGGCGGGGGGGGCGGGTCAATGAGCAGTTCTTC	TRBV27	TRBJ2-1	TRBD2	.
CAISEPRQYNEQFF	TGTGCCATCAGTGAGCCGAGACAGTACAATGAGCAGTTCTTC	TRBV10-3	TRBJ2-1	.	.
CASSPLGTRLGDEQFF	TGTGCCAGCTCACCACTGGGGACTAGACTTGGCGATGAGCAGTTCTTC	TRBV18	TRBJ2-1	TRBD2	once
CASSEAGLAGSGELFF	TGTGCCAGCAGTGAAGCGGGACTAGCGGGATCCGGGGAGCTGTTTTTT	TRBV2	TRBJ2-2	TRBD2	.
CASSLGRTTSTDTQYF	TGTGCCAGCAGCTTAGGAAGGACTACTAGCACAGATACGCAGTATTTT	TRBV7-9	TRBJ2-3	.	few
CASSPGDTKDEQFF	TGTGCCAGCAGCCCAGGGGACACCAAAGATGAGCAGTTCTTC	TRBV7-2	TRBJ2-1	.	.
CASSATYYNEQFF	TGTGCCAGTAGTGCCACTTACTACAATGAGCAGTTCTTC	TRBV19	TRBJ2-1	.	.
CASKGSGEQYF	TGTGCCAGCAAGGGGTCGGGCGAGCAGTACTTC	TRBV4-2	TRBJ2-7	.	.
CASRRAGGPDTEAFF	TGTGCCAGCAGGCGAGCGGGGGGCCCCGACACTGAAGCTTTCTTT	TRBV5-6	TRBJ1-1	.	.
CASSIEAGFREQYF	TGTGCCAGTAGTATAGAAGCGGGATTCCGCGAGCAGTACTTC	TRBV19	TRBJ2-7	TRBD2	.
CASSLAQSYNSPLHF	TGTGCCAGCAGCTTGGCACAGAGCTATAATTCACCCCTCCACTTT	TRBV5-5	TRBJ1-6	.	.
CASSPDRSIGSPLHF	TGTGCCAGCAGCCCGGACAGGTCCATAGGATCACCCCTCCACTTT	TRBV7-9	TRBJ1-6	TRBD1	.
CASRPGGTINSPLHF	TGTGCCAGCAGGCCGGGGGGGACGATTAATTCACCCCTCCACTTT	TRBV28	TRBJ1-6	.	.
CASSPGGQSPREQFF	TGTGCCAGCAGCCCGGGCGGACAGTCCCCTCGAGAGCAGTTCTTC	TRBV5-4	TRBJ2-1	.	once
CASSLTLSGANVLTF	TGTGCCAGCAGCTTGACTCTCTCTGGGGCCAACGTCCTGACTTTC	TRBV7-9	TRBJ2-6	.	.
CASRGPGGNNQPQHF	TGTGCCAGCAGGGGACCCGGCGGGAACAATCAGCCCCAGCATTTT	TRBV6-5	TRBJ1-5	.	.
CASTPGRVETQYF	TGTGCCAGCACCCCCGGCAGGGTCGAGACCCAGTACTTC	TRBV11-2	TRBJ2-5	.	.
CAWSMVLGGETQYF	TGTGCCTGGAGTATGGTCTTGGGGGGGGAGACCCAGTACTTC	TRBV30	TRBJ2-5	TRBD2	.
CASSLQVSYEQYF	TGTGCCAGCAGCTTACAGGTTTCCTACGAGCAGTACTTC	TRBV5-5	TRBJ2-7	.	.
CACSPGQQETQYF	TGTGCCTGTTCCCCGGGACAGCAAGAGACCCAGTACTTC	TRBV19	TRBJ2-5	TRBD1	.
CASRDRHGYTF	TGTGCCTCTCGGGACAGGCATGGCTACACCTTC	TRBV30	TRBJ1-2	TRBD1	.
CASSSQGTTGELFF	TGTGCCAGCAGCTCCCAGGGGACCACCGGGGAGCTGTTTTTT	TRBV11-3	TRBJ2-2	.	once
CASSEYFLAGADTQYF	TGTGCCAGCAGTGAATATTTTCTAGCGGGAGCAGATACGCAGTATTTT	TRBV25-1	TRBJ2-3	TRBD2	.
CASSPFPGSHEQFF	TGTGCCAGCAGCCCGTTCCCAGGGTCCCATGAGCAGTTCTTC	TRBV7-9	TRBJ2-1	.	.
CASSLPSTDTQYF	TGTGCCAGCAGCTTACCAAGCACAGATACGCAGTATTTT	TRBV7-3	TRBJ2-3	.	.
CASSEAARRQGSYGYTF	TGTGCCAGCAGTGAGGCGGCCCGTAGACAGGGGTCCTATGGCTACACCTTC	TRBV2	TRBJ1-2	TRBD1	.
CASSAGRASDTQYF	TGTGCCAGCAGCGCCGGGAGGGCCTCAGATACGCAGTATTTT	TRBV11-3	TRBJ2-3	TRBD2	.
CASSLDRGGTGELFF	TGTGCCAGCAGTTTAGACAGGGGAGGCACCGGGGAGCTGTTTTTT	TRBV27	TRBJ2-2	TRBD1	.
CASSLAGGGGGTGELFF	TGTGCCAGCAGCTTAGCGGGTGGGGGAGGTGGCACCGGGGAGCTGTTTTTT	TRBV7-2	TRBJ2-2	.	few
CATKTVGQGYGYTF	TGTGCCACCAAAACCGTGGGACAGGGCTATGGCTACACCTTC	TRBV6-5	TRBJ1-2	TRBD1	.
CASRAGATYNSPLHF	TGTGCCAGCAGAGCAGGGGCCACTTATAATTCACCCCTCCACTTT	TRBV28	TRBJ1-6	.	.
CASSWTSGRTDTQYF	TGTGCCAGCAGTTGGACTAGCGGGCGGACTGATACGCAGTATTTT	TRBV6-2/TRBV6-3	TRBJ2-3	TRBD2	.
CASSLDGQGENSPLHF	TGCGCCAGCAGCTTGGATGGGCAGGGTGAAAATTCACCCCTCCACTTT	TRBV5-1	TRBJ1-6	.	.
CASQIDTSSGNTIYF	TGTGCCAGCCAAATAGACACCAGCTCTGGAAACACCATATATTTT	TRBV6-5	TRBJ1-3	.	.
CASSLTPGQTQETQYF	TGTGCCAGCAGCCTTACTCCGGGACAGACCCAAGAGACCCAGTACTTC	TRBV7-6	TRBJ2-5	TRBD1	.
CASSPGLEYGYTF	TGTGCCAGCAGCCCAGGGTTGGAGTATGGCTACACCTTC	TRBV6-5	TRBJ1-2	.	.
CASSFPLASTHNEQFF	TGTGCCAGCAGCTTCCCGTTAGCAAGCACTCACAATGAGCAGTTCTTC	TRBV7-9	TRBJ2-1	.	.
CASSFRPTGTWEGYTF	TGTGCCAGCAGCTTTAGGCCGACAGGGACCTGGGAAGGCTACACCTTC	TRBV5-6	TRBJ1-2	TRBD1	.
CASSLRSPGQGRTEAFF	TGTGCCAGCAGCTTACGATCCCCGGGACAGGGGAGAACTGAAGCTTTCTTT	TRBV7-3	TRBJ1-1	TRBD1	.
CASSQGTSGGQETQYF	TGTGCCAGCAGCCAAGGGACTAGCGGGGGCCAAGAGACCCAGTACTTC	TRBV4-2	TRBJ2-5	TRBD2	.
CASSLRLAGPTDTQYF	TGCGCCAGCAGCTTGAGGCTAGCGGGGCCCACAGATACGCAGTATTTT	TRBV5-1	TRBJ2-3	TRBD2	.
CASTRPGGWDTEAFF	TGTGCCAGCACCCGACCGGGGGGGTGGGACACTGAAGCTTTCTTT	TRBV7-2	TRBJ1-1	.	.
CSVVFGTDNQPQHF	TGCAGCGTTGTTTTCGGGACAGACAATCAGCCCCAGCATTTT	TRBV29-1	TRBJ1-5	TRBD1	.
CASSEDRAAEAFF	TGTGCCAGCAGTGAAGACAGGGCGGCTGAAGCTTTCTTT	TRBV6-4	TRBJ1-1	TRBD1	.
CASSLDRGRDTQYF	TGTGCCAGCAGCTTAGACAGGGGGCGAGATACGCAGTATTTT	TRBV7-2	TRBJ2-3	TRBD1	.
CASSPQGRETQYF	TGTGCCAGCAGCCCCCAGGGGCGGGAGACCCAGTACTTC	TRBV7-3	TRBJ2-5	.	once
CAISELAEPNEQFF	TGTGCCATCAGTGAACTAGCGGAGCCCAATGAGCAGTTCTTC	TRBV10-3	TRBJ2-1	TRBD2	.